At least ten counts were recorded for the clone carrying this T cell receptor beta chain. The data belong to a study of T-cell memory formation after mild COVID-19. The CDR3 has 17 residues. V was cut by 5 bases and J by 3 bases, with 26 bases left in between. The germline CDR1 and CDR2 sequences are SQVTM and ANQGSEA. TCRdb fed the 5' RACE reads into MiXCR, producing one record per CDR3 protein. The data hold hundreds of thousands of distinct CDR3 sequences, with 18% observed a single time. The chain links TRBV29-1 to TRBJ2-7; D assignment may be TRBD1 or TRBD2 (6 bases each). The TCR originated in an adult woman who had mild COVID-19 (a few samples of this study predate the infection). Cell type and time point are not known. Sequenced input: PBMCs or a T cell subset sorted from them (not recorded which). For the CDR3, the DNA is TGCAGCGTTAAAAAAATGGTCGGGGGCAAGGGATTCTACGAGCAGTACTTC. Its protein product is CSVKKMVGGKGFYEQYF.